One T cell receptor (beta chain) is described in this entry. The antigen remains unidentified. V shed 4 bases and J shed 4 bases, with 21 bases lying between them. CDR3 length: 18 amino acids. CDR1 and CDR2 (germline): SGHDT, YYEEEE. Only in-frame clones appear in the TCRdb table, and some are missing; sequencing was by immunoSEQ multiplex PCR. Of 170,000 or so clones listed, 90% were seen once; the top ten hold around 1.5%. The sample belongs to a study of T cell responses to AZD1222 COVID-19 vaccine. About the study: Second-dose intervals of approximately 4 or approximately 12 weeks were pooled.

General study results and limits: Donor demographics were predominantly white British with a female majority; clonal diversity may be underestimated.

The TCR was taken from an adult in good health. The chain carries TRBV5-6 and TRBJ1-6; perhaps TRBD1 as D (5 bases). Sequences were derived from peripheral blood, sampled on day 0 of AZD1222 vaccination. The CDR3 loop reads CASSRLWRYGQYNSPLHF. CDR3 bases: TGTGCCAGCAGCCGCCTTTGGCGGTACGGACAATATAATTCACCCCTCCACTTT.